The following is a TCR beta chain sequence with its context. What it binds is unknown. The entry originates in a study of T cell responses to AZD1222 COVID-19 vaccine. This CDR3 has 14 amino acids. Germline V lookup: CDR1 LNHDA, CDR2 SQIVND (reference sequence). The ends lost 5 bases at V and 6 bases at J; junction bases unmatched: 9. Broader study findings: As reported, nearly half of all spike-specific TCRs target variant regions that are unmutated. A rise in Spike-specific TCR breadth and depth followed two AZD1222 doses. It should be noted that donors were predominantly white British and more often female, and clonal diversity was possibly underestimated. CD4 TCRs linked to vaccination spanned spike, dominating at 160-218 and 743-854.

Sequenced by immunoSEQ multiplex PCR; TCRdb stores in-frame clones only, minus some. The sample carries some 150,000 clones, 92% recorded once. The genes are TRBV19 and TRBJ1-1; 7 bases are a match to TRBD1. The clonotype comes from an adult who received the AZD1222 COVID-19 vaccine. The starting material was peripheral blood, obtained 28 days after the second AZD1222 dose. The CDR3 nucleotides are TGTGCCAGTAGTTCAAGGGACAGTACCCCTGAAGCTTTCTTT. This codes for CASSSRDSTPEAFF.